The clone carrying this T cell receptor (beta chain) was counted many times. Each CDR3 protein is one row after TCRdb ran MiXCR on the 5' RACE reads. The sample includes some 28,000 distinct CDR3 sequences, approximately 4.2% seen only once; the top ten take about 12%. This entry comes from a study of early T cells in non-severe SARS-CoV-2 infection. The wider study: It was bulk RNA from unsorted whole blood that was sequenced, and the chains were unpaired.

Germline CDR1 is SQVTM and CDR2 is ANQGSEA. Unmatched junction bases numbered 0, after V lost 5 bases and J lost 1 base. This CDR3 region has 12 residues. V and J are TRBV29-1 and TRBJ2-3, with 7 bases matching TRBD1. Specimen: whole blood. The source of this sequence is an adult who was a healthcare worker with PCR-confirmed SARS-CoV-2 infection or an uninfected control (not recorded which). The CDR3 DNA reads TGCAGCGTTACAGGGGGCACAGATACGCAGTATTTT. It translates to CSVTGGTDTQYF.